Each of the 17 T cell receptor beta chains below was sequenced from the same sample in a study of vaccination and CD4 T cells after COVID-19. Time point given: late sampling 161 to 241 days after vaccination in a few convalescent patients. The treatment here: approximately nine-day PBMC culture with coronavirus spike peptide pools or control peptides (ViraFEST assay). These TCRs are of unknown antigen specificity. The Oncomine TCR Beta short-read assay was applied to DNA of cultured CD4+ T cells. Each CDR3 protein gets one entry after TCRdb re-called the PCR reads with MiXCR. The profile shows under 30,000 distinct CDR3 sequences, 35% to 40% of them singletons. The sample was CD4+ T cells from blood, cultured in vitro, taken about 7 months after SARS-CoV-2 vaccination. The source is a human donor who had recovered from COVID-19.

This chain joins TRBV7-8 and TRBJ2-1, with TRBD2 as a possible D gene (6 bases). V dropped 6 bases and J dropped 5 bases, with 20 bases sitting between them. Germline CDR1 is SGHVS and CDR2 is FQNEAQ. The CDR3 sequence is 16 residues long. CDR3 sequence (DNA): TGTGCCAGCAGTTGGGAATCCCGAGGACTAAACAATGAGCAGTTCTTC. It codes for CASSWESRGLNNEQFF.

This clonotype occurred a few times. The chain carries TRBV27 and TRBJ1-1, with a tentative D call TRBD1 (6 bases). The V end lost 4 bases, the J end lost 5 bases, and 14 bases lay between the germline ends. This CDR3 region has 14 residues. Germline CDR1 reads MNHEY; CDR2 reads SMNVEV (reference sequence). The CDR3 loop is CASSSPVQGTEAFF. CDR3 sequence (DNA): TGTGCCAGCAGTTCCCCGGTCCAGGGGACTGAAGCTTTCTTT.

The rearrangement joins TRBV6-1 to TRBJ2-7, with 8 bases identical to TRBD2. Germline trimming cut 8 bases from V and 5 bases from J; bases unmatched to any gene: 14. Germline V CDR1 and CDR2: MNHNS, SASEGT. This CDR3 has 15 amino acids. CDR3 amino acids: CASVLIAGYGNEQYF. The DNA of the CDR3 is TGTGCCAGCGTATTGATAGCGGGATACGGGAACGAGCAGTACTTC.

There are a few counts of this clonotype. The V call is TRBV5-6, the J call TRBJ1-1; D may be TRBD1 (6 bases). CDR3 length: 14 residues. V gave up 2 bases and J gave up 0 bases, with 8 bases separating them. Germline CDR1 and CDR2: SGHDT and YYEEEE. DNA of the CDR3: TGTGCCAGCAGCTTATCAGGGGTGAACACTGAAGCTTTCTTT. Amino acid sequence: CASSLSGVNTEAFF.

The chain joins TRBV11-2 to TRBJ1-2; D ambiguous. V lost 3 bases to trimming and J lost 8 bases, with 16 bases between them. The CDR3 sequence is 14 residues long. Germline V gene lookup returns CDR1 SGHAT and CDR2 FQNNGV. CDR3: CASSFPGVPGGYTF. DNA for the CDR3: TGTGCCAGCAGCTTCCCAGGAGTTCCTGGGGGCTACACCTTC.

By share, this clonotype counts as medium-sized. The chain is built from TRBV28 and TRBJ2-1, with TRBD2 as a possible D gene (6 bases). This CDR3 region has 17 residues. The V end was cut by 2 bases, the J end by 1 base, with 15 bases between. Germline V lookup: CDR1 MDHEN, CDR2 SYDVKM. In DNA, the CDR3 is TGTGCCAGCAGTTTACGAGGGCAGGGACTTTCCTACAATGAGCAGTTCTTC. This translates into CASSLRGQGLSYNEQFF.

In its sample, this clonotype was seen a few times. The genes are TRBV20-1 and TRBJ2-7; TRBD2 aligns across 12 bases. V was pared by 0 bases and J by 5 bases, with 11 bases of the junction left unmatched. Germline values: CDR1 DFQATT, CDR2 SNEGSKA (reference sequence). The CDR3 sequence is 17 residues long. The CDR3 nucleotides are TGCAGTGCTAGAGATTTCCTAGCGGGAGGGCCGTCCGACGAGCAGTACTTC. Protein sequence: CSARDFLAGGPSDEQYF.

This clonotype has a single count. This chain joins TRBV28 and TRBJ1-5; 8 nucleotides line up with TRBD1. V was pared by 5 bases and J by 0 bases, with 9 bases of the junction left unmatched. This CDR3 is built from 17 residues. Germline values: CDR1 MDHEN, CDR2 SYDVKM. CDR3 coding DNA: TGTGCCAGCAGTCCGGGACAGGAGTTTTATAGCAATCAGCCCCAGCATTTT. Encoded protein: CASSPGQEFYSNQPQHF.

This clonotype is deemed medium-sized. The rearrangement uses TRBV6-1 and TRBJ1-2, with a weak D call TRBD1 (5 bases). Between the trimmed V and J ends, which lost 7 bases and 5 bases, there was a span of 14 bases. Germline CDR1 is MNHNS and CDR2 is SASEGT. CDR3 size: 13 residues. CDR3 nucleotide sequence: TGTGCCAGCATCCCCAGGGAGGGTTATGGCTACACCTTC. As protein: CASIPREGYGYTF.

This clonotype was seen a handful of times. The chain carries TRBV2 and TRBJ1-2; 7 nucleotides agree with TRBD1. Germline V CDR1 and CDR2: SNHLY, FYNNEI. V was clipped by 7 bases and J by 4 bases; unmatched bases: 9. This CDR3 contains 14 residues. The CDR3 sequence is CASIKQGPLYGYTF. The CDR3 nucleotides read TGTGCCAGCATTAAACAGGGGCCCCTCTATGGCTACACCTTC.

In this sample, this clonotype turned up a few times. V and J are TRBV28 and TRBJ1-2, with D uncertain. The CDR3 length is 13 residues. Per the germline V gene, CDR1 is MDHEN and CDR2 is SYDVKM. Between the trimmed V and J ends, which lost 1 base and 7 bases, there was a span of 10 bases. CDR3 sequence: CASSLSEQRGYTF. CDR3 coding DNA: TGTGCCAGCAGTTTATCTGAACAACGTGGCTACACCTTC.

In this sample, this clonotype turned up a few times. The rearrangement joins TRBV20-1 to TRBJ2-3, with a possible D match to TRBD2 (5 bases). CDR1 is DFQATT and CDR2 is SNEGSKA in the germline V gene (reference sequence). The CDR3 runs to 20 residues. Trimming took off 5 bases at V and 1 base at J, with 31 bases between the two ends. CDR3 nucleotide sequence: TGCAGTGCTCAGGATATAACCGGTTTACTTGGACTCCCCCGCACAGATACGCAGTATTTT. Translated, it gives CSAQDITGLLGLPRTDTQYF.

This clonotype was seen a few times. This chain links TRBV6-1 with TRBJ2-7, with TRBD2 as a possible D gene (5 bases). The length of the CDR3 is 12 residues. Trimming removed 2 bases at V and 9 bases at J, with 11 bases between. Looked up from germline, CDR1 is MNHNS and CDR2 is SASEGT. CDR3 sequence reads: CASSEYRGRQYF. In nucleotides, the CDR3 is TGTGCCAGCAGTGAATACCGAGGGAGGCAGTACTTC.

The V call is TRBV7-9, the J call TRBJ1-2; D may be TRBD1 (6 bases). The CDR3 loop spans 15 amino acids. Trimming took off 0 bases at V and 1 base at J, with 9 bases between the two ends. The germline gives CDR1 SEHNR, CDR2 FQNEAQ (reference sequence). The CDR3 coding sequence is TGTGCCAGCAGCTTAGCAGGGGGGAATAACTATGGCTACACCTTC. Protein product: CASSLAGGNNYGYTF.

The chain recombines TRBV28 with TRBJ2-1, with D hard to call. The CDR3 has 14 amino acids. Germline CDR1 reads MDHEN; CDR2 reads SYDVKM. With 3 bases removed from V and 2 bases from J, the gap between germline ends came to 8 bases. CDR3 in DNA: TGTGCCAGCAGTTTTTATCCGGCCTACAATGAGCAGTTCTTC. It specifies CASSFYPAYNEQFF.

This clonotype was seen only a few times. The chain couples TRBV12-3 or TRBV12-4 to TRBJ1-6, with D tentatively TRBD1 (5 bases). The CDR3 contains 15 residues. Trimming pared 6 bases from V and 0 bases from J, leaving 9 bases between. DNA of the CDR3: TGTGCCAGCAGCCGACAGAGCTCCTATAATTCACCCCTCCACTTT. Translated, it gives CASSRQSSYNSPLHF.

A few counts support this clonotype. The chain joins TRBV7-3 to TRBJ2-2; 7 bases match TRBD1. The CDR3 is made up of 13 amino acids. Trimming at V came to 5 bases and at J to 6 bases, leaving 3 bases not matched to a gene. Germline V gene data show CDR1 as SGHTA and CDR2 as FQGTGA. The CDR3 sequence is CASSIDRAGELFF. For the CDR3, the DNA is TGTGCCAGCAGCATCGACAGGGCCGGGGAGCTGTTTTTT.